These 29 T cell receptor beta chains were sequenced from one sample in a study of identical twins. TCRdb reprocessed the 5' RACE reads with MiXCR, giving one entry per CDR3 protein. The repertoire consists of about 530,000 distinct CDR3 sequences, with approximately 20% occurring once and the leading ten covering around 0.48%. The same specimen was also included in a second study, on yellow fever vaccine responses in identical twins.

Sequencing input: CD4+ T cells sorted from blood. These receptors were obtained from a woman in her late teens or twenties in good health.

The chain uses TRBV20-1 and TRBJ2-1; possibly TRBD2 for D (6 bases). Looked up from germline, CDR1 is DFQATT and CDR2 is SNEGSKA (reference sequence). CDR3 length: 15 amino acids. The germline V and J ends were trimmed by 2 bases and 0 bases, with 11 bases remaining between them. CDR3 in DNA: TGCAGTGCTAGACCTAGCGTAAGCTCCTACAATGAGCAGTTCTTC. This gives the protein CSARPSVSSYNEQFF.

The chain joins TRBV12-3 or TRBV12-4 to TRBJ2-3, with D unresolved. This CDR3 spans 15 amino acids. The germline V and J ends were trimmed by 5 bases and 0 bases, with 12 bases remaining between them. This CDR3 reads CASSPQFSSTDTQYF. The CDR3 DNA reads TGTGCCAGCAGTCCCCAGTTCTCGAGCACAGATACGCAGTATTTT.

This clonotype occurred once. This rearrangement joins TRBV21-1 to TRBJ2-1; whether TRBD2, the table's D call, matches the DNA was not checked. TRBV21-1 is a pseudogene. The CDR3 contains 15 residues. The CDR3 spells CASSTRLAGYNEQFF. CDR3 DNA: TGTGCCAGCAGCACCAGACTAGCGGGATACAATGAGCAGTTCTTC.

The chain links TRBV7-6 to TRBJ2-7; a possible D gene is TRBD2 (7 bases). The CDR3 contains 13 residues. CDR1 SGHVS and CDR2 FNYEAQ come from the germline V gene. V dropped 5 bases and J dropped 3 bases, with 11 bases sitting between them. The CDR3 is CASSGGGVYEQYF. For the CDR3, the DNA is TGTGCCAGCAGCGGAGGGGGGGTCTACGAGCAGTACTTC.

CDR3 nucleotide sequence: TGTGCCATCTGTTTAGCATCCGAAGGCAGGGTCCTTGGTGAAAAACTGTTTTTT. This gives the protein CAICLASEGRVLGEKLFF. The chain recombines TRBV27 with TRBJ1-4; a possible D gene is TRBD1 (5 bases). This CDR3 has 18 amino acids. Germline V gene data show CDR1 as MNHEY and CDR2 as SMNVEV (reference sequence). V gave up 10 bases and J gave up 7 bases, with 31 bases separating them.

The sample holds a few counts of this clonotype. The chain employs TRBV10-3 and TRBJ2-3; TRBD1 matches 9 bases. The trim removed 6 bases at V and 1 base at J, leaving 5 bases unmatched. The V gene's germline CDR1 is ENHRY and CDR2 SYGVKD. This CDR3 comprises 15 residues. The CDR3 loop reads CAIRGTGSGTDTQYF. For the CDR3, the DNA is TGTGCCATCAGGGGGACAGGGAGCGGCACAGATACGCAGTATTTT.

This rearrangement joins TRBV12-3 or TRBV12-4 to TRBJ1-5, with 7 bases fitting TRBD1. The CDR3 contains 14 residues. Trimming cost V 7 bases and J 6 bases; bases outside gene matches: 9. CDR3 loop: CASTATGDGQPQHF. As DNA, the CDR3 is TGTGCCAGCACCGCCACAGGGGACGGTCAGCCCCAGCATTTT.

V is TRBV10-2 and J is TRBJ2-7; 10 bases are shared with TRBD2. CDR1 and CDR2 from the germline V gene are WSHSY and SAAADI. V shed 3 bases and J 7 bases; nucleotides not matched to a gene: 9. The CDR3 spans 15 residues. CDR3 protein: CASSDREREGWEQYF. In DNA form, the CDR3 reads TGCGCCAGCAGTGATCGGGAGCGGGAGGGTTGGGAGCAGTACTTC.

This clonotype was observed a few times. The genes are TRBV6-5 and TRBJ1-2; no definite D call. This CDR3 spans 13 amino acids. The V end was cut by 4 bases, the J end by 5 bases, with 11 bases between. The germline V gene has CDR1 MNHEY and CDR2 SVGAGI. Here the CDR3 DNA reads TGTGCCAGCAGTTCCCGGCAGAAATATGGCTACACCTTC. Protein product: CASSSRQKYGYTF.

This clonotype was observed a handful of times. Here the CDR3 reads CASSQDLKVTGANVLTF. The DNA of the CDR3 is TGTGCCAGCAGCCAAGATTTGAAGGTTACTGGGGCCAACGTCCTGACTTTC. J is TRBJ2-6 and V is TRBV3-1, with D unresolved. The CDR3 totals 17 residues. The germline CDR1 and CDR2 sequences are LGHDT and YNNKEL (reference sequence). V was pared by 0 bases and J by 2 bases, with 11 bases between.

This clonotype was picked up a small number of times. This chain connects TRBV12-3 or TRBV12-4 to TRBJ2-7; D unclear. The CDR3 has 11 residues. Trimming left V 5 bases short and J 4 bases short, with 6 bases between. The chain's CDR3 is CASSPRYEQYF. In DNA, the CDR3 is TGTGCCAGCAGTCCCCGTTACGAGCAGTACTTC.

The chain has TRBV7-8 and TRBJ1-2; D not resolved. Trimming shortened V by 4 bases and J by 8 bases, and 14 bases separated the two germline ends. Germline lookup yields CDR1 SGHVS and CDR2 FQNEAQ. The length of the CDR3 is 13 residues. CDR3 sequence: CASSSDAPGGYTF. DNA of the CDR3: TGTGCCAGCAGCTCCGACGCCCCCGGCGGCTACACCTTC.

For the CDR3, the DNA is TGCGCCAGCAGCATGGACAGGATTGACACCGGGGAGCTGTTTTTT. This translates into CASSMDRIDTGELFF. The J gene is TRBJ2-2, the V gene TRBV5-1, with 7 nucleotides matching TRBD1. The CDR3 length is 15 residues. Germline V lookup: CDR1 SGHRS, CDR2 YFSETQ. V gave up 4 bases and J gave up 3 bases; unmatched junction bases: 6.

The chain carries TRBV28 and TRBJ2-7, with 8 bases aligning to TRBD1. Germline-derived CDR1 and CDR2 are MDHEN and SYDVKM. This CDR3 is built from 17 residues. V trimming: 4 bases; J trimming: 6 bases; junction bases outside the gene matches: 17. CDR3 nucleotides: TGTGCCAGCAGTTCATCGGCTTTGGGGCAGGGGGCTCGCGAGCAGTACGTC. Its protein product is CASSSSALGQGAREQYV.

V gene TRBV7-3 combines with J gene TRBJ2-3, with a tentative D call TRBD1 (6 bases). The germline gives CDR1 SGHTA, CDR2 FQGTGA. V was shortened by 3 bases and J by 4 bases, with 11 bases between the two germline ends. The length of the CDR3 is 14 residues. CDR3 residues: CASSFAAGADTQYF. Here the CDR3 DNA reads TGTGCCAGCAGCTTCGCAGCAGGGGCAGATACGCAGTATTTT.

The chain employs TRBV20-1 and TRBJ2-5, with a possible D match to TRBD1 (6 bases). The CDR3 sequence is 16 residues long. V was trimmed by 8 bases and J by 4 bases, leaving 26 bases between them. Germline CDR1 is DFQATT and CDR2 is SNEGSKA (reference sequence). The CDR3 here is CSPGDGVPHTTETQYF. CDR3 in DNA: TGCAGTCCAGGGGACGGGGTTCCACATACCACAGAGACCCAGTACTTC.

This clonotype was found a few times. J is TRBJ2-3 and V is TRBV15; D might be TRBD2 (6 bases). Germline V lookup: CDR1 LNHNV, CDR2 YYDKDF (reference sequence). V was pared by 1 base and J by 1 base, with 18 bases between. The CDR3 loop spans 18 amino acids. CDR3 coding DNA: TGTGCCACCAGCAGAGGGGCTGTTGCGGACTATCGCACAGATACGCAGTATTTT. As protein: CATSRGAVADYRTDTQYF.

This clonotype turned up a few times. This chain joins TRBV20-1 and TRBJ2-3; D gene ambiguous. With 6 bases removed from V and 2 bases from J, the gap between germline ends came to 9 bases. Germline V gives CDR1 DFQATT, CDR2 SNEGSKA (reference sequence). This CDR3 comprises 12 residues. CDR3 bases: TGCAGTGCCTCCCTGGCCACAGATACGCAGTATTTT. Amino acids: CSASLATDTQYF.

The rearrangement joins TRBV6-1 to TRBJ2-1, with D maybe TRBD1 (6 bases). Germline CDR1 reads MNHNS; CDR2 reads SASEGT. The CDR3 contains 14 residues. Trimming pared 5 bases from V and 5 bases from J, leaving 13 bases between. The CDR3 nucleotides are TGTGCCAGCAGTCAACAGGGAACCCACAATGAGCAGTTCTTC. This sequence encodes CASSQQGTHNEQFF.

The chain combines TRBV10-3 with TRBJ1-2, with D hard to call. The CDR3 has 12 amino acids. Germline V lookup: CDR1 ENHRY, CDR2 SYGVKD. Deletions cut 6 bases from V and 2 bases from J, with 7 bases between. The CDR3 DNA follows: TGTGCCATCAGAACAGACAACTATGGCTACACCTTC. Its protein product is CAIRTDNYGYTF.

This clonotype has only a few counts. V and J are TRBV27 and TRBJ2-3, with D uncertain. The length of the CDR3 is 14 residues. Between the trimmed V and J ends, which lost 2 bases and 0 bases, there was a span of 6 bases. Germline CDR1 is MNHEY and CDR2 is SMNVEV (reference sequence). CDR3 region: CASSLHYSTDTQYF. As DNA, the CDR3 is TGTGCCAGCAGTTTACATTATAGCACAGATACGCAGTATTTT.

The chain combines TRBV10-3 with TRBJ2-3; 14 nucleotides line up with TRBD2. The CDR3 consists of 17 residues. Trimming removed 4 bases from V and 0 bases from J; junction bases left unmatched: 3. The germline gives CDR1 ENHRY, CDR2 SYGVKD. The DNA of the CDR3 is TGTGCCATCAGTGGGACTAGCGGGGGGACTAGCACAGATACGCAGTATTTT. Translation: CAISGTSGGTSTDTQYF.

The rearrangement links TRBV18 to TRBJ1-4; 9 nucleotides agree with TRBD1. The CDR3 loop spans 16 amino acids. CDR1 and CDR2 (germline): KGHSH, LQKENI. The J segment lost 8 bases and the V segment lost 2 bases, leaving 9 bases of the junction unmatched. CDR3 protein: CASSPSFGQGNEKLFF. In DNA form, the CDR3 reads TGTGCCAGCTCACCATCTTTCGGACAGGGGAACGAAAAACTGTTTTTT.

This chain joins TRBV10-3 and TRBJ2-1; the D is unclear. Germline-derived CDR1 and CDR2 are ENHRY and SYGVKD. V lost 3 bases and J 0 bases, leaving 15 bases between the germline ends. This CDR3 has 17 amino acids. CDR3 in DNA: TGTGCCATCAGTGATCGGGCTACCTCGAGCTCCTACAATGAGCAGTTCTTC. Encoded protein: CAISDRATSSSYNEQFF.

J is TRBJ2-7 and V is TRBV6-5, with D unresolved. CDR3 length equals 12 residues. The germline V gene has CDR1 MNHEY and CDR2 SVGAGI. Deletions cut 6 bases from V and 2 bases from J, with 8 bases between. The CDR3 sequence is CASRVYPYEQYF. In DNA, the CDR3 is TGTGCCAGCAGAGTCTATCCCTACGAGCAGTACTTC.

The table lists this clonotype with a few counts. This chain links TRBV6-5 with TRBJ1-1; no reliable D call. CDR1 and CDR2 from the germline V gene are MNHEY and SVGAGI. V lost 4 bases and J lost 5, with 14 bases in between. CDR3 length: 14 amino acids. In DNA form, the CDR3 reads TGTGCCAGCAGTTGGGTAGGGAGTATGACTGAAGCTTTCTTT. This codes for CASSWVGSMTEAFF.

This chain joins TRBV10-3 and TRBJ1-6; tentative D call: TRBD1 (6 bases). CDR3 size: 15 residues. Germline V gives CDR1 ENHRY, CDR2 SYGVKD. Trimming shortened V by 6 bases and J by 7 bases, and 16 bases separated the two germline ends. The CDR3 DNA sequence: TGTGCCATCAGCGAGACTTTAGGGGGGAATTCACCCCTCCACTTT. Its translation is CAISETLGGNSPLHF.

This clonotype has more than one count but fewer than ten. The J gene is TRBJ1-3, the V gene TRBV14; D unresolved. V gave up 4 bases and J gave up 1 base, with 8 bases separating them. Germline V gene lookup returns CDR1 SGHDN and CDR2 FVKESK. The CDR3 is 14 amino acids. The DNA of the CDR3 is TGTGCCAGCAGCCCGGTCTTTTCTGGAAACACCATATATTTT. Protein: CASSPVFSGNTIYF.

The V gene is TRBV20-1, the J gene TRBJ2-1; possible D gene TRBD1, 6 bases. Germline V CDR1 and CDR2: DFQATT, SNEGSKA (reference sequence). The CDR3 has 14 amino acids. The V end lost 5 bases, the J end lost 0 bases, and 11 bases lay between the germline ends. DNA of the CDR3: TGCAGTGCTCCCGGGACACCCTCCTACAATGAGCAGTTCTTC. It specifies CSAPGTPSYNEQFF.